What follows are 25 T cell receptor beta chains derived from one specimen sequenced in a study of regulatory T cells in long-lasting Graves disease. Sample time point: newly diagnosed GD, antithyroid drugs for less than 3 months. From RNA extracted from PBMCs, the TCR library was made. Investigators prepared the TCR beta libraries by applying iRepertoire HTBI primers and Arm-PCR of CDR3 regions. TCRdb ran MiXCR on the multiplex PCR reads and lists one entry per CDR3 protein. The data show about 620,000 distinct CDR3 sequences, less than 20% seen once. These records were also assigned to another study, of T cells in Graves' hyperthyroidism and ophthalmopathy.

This specimen consisted of peripheral blood mononuclear cells (PBMCs), obtained at new diagnosis, from a patient treated with antithyroid drugs. These receptors were obtained from a woman in her 30s with Graves disease.

The V call is TRBV7-3, the J call TRBJ2-7, with D perhaps TRBD2 (7 bases). Between the trimmed V and J ends, which lost 11 bases and 6 bases, there was a span of 8 bases. The CDR3 runs 9 residues. CDR1 SGHTA and CDR2 FQGTGA come from the germline V gene. As DNA, the CDR3 is TGTGCCGGGGGGGCCGAGCAGTACTTC. This encodes CAGGAEQYF.

As regards this clonotype: At one end the junction does not follow the germline gene, possibly because of a read error. V is TRBV3-1 and J is TRBJ2-5; the D gene is possibly TRBD1 (6 bases). This CDR3 comprises 13 residues. Germline CDR1 and CDR2: LGHDT and YNNKEL (reference sequence). The CDR3 spells CASGQGSMETQYF. CDR3 coding DNA: TGTGCCAGCGGCCAGGGGTCTATGGAGACCCAGTACTTC.

The V call is TRBV14, the J call TRBJ2-5; TRBD2 matches 8 bases. Trimming took 4 bases from V and 5 from J; bases not matched to a gene: 9. The CDR3 covers 15 residues. CDR1 and CDR2 (germline): SGHDN, FVKESK. The CDR3 reads CASSPYSGKAETQYF. In nucleotides, the CDR3 is TGTGCCAGCAGCCCCTATAGCGGGAAGGCGGAGACCCAGTACTTC.

This clonotype came up many times. This sequence joins TRBV12-3 or TRBV12-4 and TRBJ1-5; TRBD1 might be the D (6 bases). There are 17 residues in the CDR3. Trimming left V 3 bases short and J 1 base short, with 16 bases between. CDR3 in amino acids: CASSFEGTPSSNQPQHF. CDR3 in DNA: TGTGCCAGCAGTTTTGAGGGGACACCTTCGAGCAATCAGCCCCAGCATTTT.

V and J are TRBV19 and TRBJ2-3; no firm D call. Trimming left V 8 bases short and J 4 bases short, with 7 bases between. The CDR3 spans 11 residues. Germline values: CDR1 LNHDA, CDR2 SQIVND (reference sequence). Here the CDR3 reads CASGPADTQYF. The CDR3 DNA reads TGTGCCAGTGGGCCGGCAGATACGCAGTATTTT.

This rearrangement joins TRBV19 to TRBJ2-2; no firm D call. CDR1 and CDR2 (germline): LNHDA, SQIVND (reference sequence). V was clipped by 3 bases and J by 6 bases, with 17 bases between them. The CDR3 consists of 16 residues. CDR3 amino acids: CASSMYAAGPAGELFF. The CDR3 nucleotides read TGTGCCAGTAGTATGTATGCGGCAGGACCAGCCGGGGAGCTGTTTTTT.

The table lists this clonotype with a few counts. A much more abundant neighbour one base away suggests this may be a read error. The rearrangement links TRBV20-1 to TRBJ2-3; D is uncertain. The CDR3 sequence is 13 residues long. CDR1 is DFQATT and CDR2 is SNEGSKA in the germline V gene (reference sequence). Trimming removed 3 bases at V and 0 bases at J, with 7 bases between. The CDR3 DNA reads TGCAGTGCTAGCGGCCGAAGCACAGATACGCAGTATTTT. It codes for CSASGRSTDTQYF.

V is TRBV20-1 and J is TRBJ1-1; TRBD1 matches at 9 bases. CDR1 and CDR2 (germline): DFQATT, SNEGSKA (reference sequence). Losses at the gene ends were 5 bases for V and 4 bases for J; bases not matched to a gene: 17. This CDR3 has 17 amino acids. The CDR3 sequence is CSAQLIRLGQGGTEAFF. The CDR3 bases are TGCAGTGCTCAACTTATCCGACTGGGACAGGGAGGCACTGAAGCTTTCTTT.

The J gene is TRBJ2-7, the V gene TRBV19; D is possibly TRBD2 (6 bases). CDR3 length equals 15 residues. The germline CDR1 and CDR2 sequences are LNHDA and SQIVND (reference sequence). V was clipped by 4 bases and J by 2 bases, with 15 bases between them. CDR3 bases: TGTGCCAGTAGTACGGGTAGCGGAGGGACCTACGAGCAGTACTTC. It specifies CASSTGSGGTYEQYF.

This clonotype was detected ten times or more. The chain is built from TRBV28 and TRBJ1-5; D remains ambiguous. The CDR3 extends over 14 amino acids. Trimming took 10 bases from V and 3 from J, leaving 16 bases between them. CDR1 is MDHEN and CDR2 is SYDVKM in the germline V gene. CDR3 nucleotide sequence: TGTGCCACCCAGGATAGGGTACCCAATCAGCCCCAGCATTTT. This sequence encodes CATQDRVPNQPQHF.

This clonotype was counted a few times. The rearrangement joins TRBV29-1 to TRBJ2-6, with D uncertain. The CDR3 loop spans 13 amino acids. The germline V and J ends were trimmed by 4 bases and 0 bases, with 4 bases remaining between them. CDR1 is SQVTM, CDR2 ANQGSEA, per germline. The CDR3 bases are TGCAGCGTTGGCAACTCTGGGGCCAACGTCCTGACTTTC. This sequence encodes CSVGNSGANVLTF.

This clonotype was detected ten times or more. The chain has TRBV7-2 and TRBJ1-5; D is ambiguous. The CDR3 runs 15 residues. The V gene lost 2 bases and the J gene lost 1 base, with 9 bases spanning the gap. Looked up from germline, CDR1 is SGHTA and CDR2 is FQGNSA. The CDR3 coding sequence is TGTGCCAGCAGCTTAAATGTTCGGAGCAATCAGCCCCAGCATTTT. It translates to CASSLNVRSNQPQHF. Using reference TRBV7-2 and TRBJ1-5 for the parts outside the CDR3, the full variable domain is GAGVSQSPSNKVTEKGKDVELRCDPISGHTALYWYRQSLGQGLEFLIYFQGNSAPDKSGLPSDRFSAERTGGSVSTLTIQRTQQEDSAVYLCASSLNVRSNQPQHFGDGTRLSIL.

On this clonotype itself: A much larger clone is a single base away; this may be a read error. The CDR3 reads CASNQGRTFLEKLFF. The CDR3 DNA sequence: TGTGCCAGCAACCAAGGTCGTACCTTCCTGGAAAAACTGTTTTTT. The chain links TRBV3-1 to TRBJ1-4; no definite D call. This CDR3 is 15 amino acids long. The germline gives CDR1 LGHDT, CDR2 YNNKEL (reference sequence).

A word on this clonotype: As the CDR3 is not closed by the conserved phenylalanine or tryptophan, this likely results from a read error. The J gene is TRBJ1-1, the V gene TRBV6-1; D ambiguous. Germline lookup yields CDR1 MNHNS and CDR2 SASEGT. The length of the CDR3 is 12 residues. Trimming left V 8 bases short and J 6 bases short, with 13 bases between. In DNA, the CDR3 is TGTGCCAGCGCTAGCTCACACCCTGAAGCTTTCCTT. Translated: CASASSHPEAFL.

This clonotype has ten or more counts. The gene calls are TRBV7-8 and TRBJ1-1; the D is unclear. V was clipped by 5 bases and J by 3 bases, with 13 bases between them. Germline V gene data show CDR1 as SGHVS and CDR2 as FQNEAQ. The CDR3 has 14 residues. DNA of the CDR3: TGTGCCAGCAGCCTGGACCCGGGGTACACTGAAGCTTTCTTT. As protein: CASSLDPGYTEAFF.

This clonotype was observed at least ten times. J is TRBJ2-3 and V is TRBV20-1, with a weak D call TRBD2 (6 bases). Germline CDR1 and CDR2: DFQATT and SNEGSKA (reference sequence). This CDR3 contains 16 residues. Trimming took off 2 bases at V and 6 bases at J, with 21 bases between the two ends. Here the CDR3 reads CSARIPLAGSSDTQYF. The DNA for the CDR3 is TGCAGTGCTAGAATCCCCTTGGCGGGAAGTAGCGATACGCAGTATTTT.

The rearrangement links TRBV6-1 to TRBJ2-7; D not resolved. Trimming left V 5 bases short and J 3 bases short, with 23 bases between. This CDR3 is 17 amino acids long. Germline CDR1 and CDR2: MNHNS and SASEGT. The CDR3 coding sequence is TGTGCCAGCAGTAACACCATCCTTGCAAGTACGGGCTACGAGCAGTACTTC. It codes for CASSNTILASTGYEQYF.

This clonotype was counted ten times or more. V gene TRBV20-1 combines with J gene TRBJ1-2; no clear D. Germline loops: CDR1 DFQATT, CDR2 SNEGSKA (reference sequence). Trimming pared 2 bases from V and 1 base from J, leaving 5 bases between. The CDR3 has 12 amino acids. This CDR3 reads CSARNINYGYTF. DNA of the CDR3: TGCAGTGCTAGAAACATTAACTATGGCTACACCTTC.

The chain is built from TRBV20-1 and TRBJ2-1; the match to TRBD2 covers 16 bases. V shed 3 bases, J shed 10 bases, and the junction held 6 bases outside the gene matches. Looked up from germline, CDR1 is DFQATT and CDR2 is SNEGSKA (reference sequence). This CDR3 is built from 15 residues. The CDR3 loop reads CSARGTSGRAGEQFF. DNA for the CDR3: TGCAGTGCTAGGGGGACTAGCGGGAGGGCCGGGGAGCAGTTCTTC.

This clonotype was detected ten times or more. The chain is built from TRBV7-9 and TRBJ2-1; D possibly matches TRBD1 or TRBD2 (5 bases each). V dropped 8 bases and J dropped 0 bases, with 11 bases sitting between them. Germline V lookup: CDR1 SEHNR, CDR2 FQNEAQ (reference sequence). The CDR3 is 14 amino acids. The CDR3 DNA reads TGTGCCAGCTCCGGTGGGGGCTCCTACAATGAGCAGTTCTTC. This codes for CASSGGGSYNEQFF.

The chain carries TRBV5-1 and TRBJ2-3, with D maybe TRBD1 (6 bases). Germline assignment: CDR1 SGHRS and CDR2 YFSETQ. Trimming left V 3 bases short and J 1 base short, with 12 bases between. The CDR3 is made up of 15 amino acids. CDR3 bases: TGCGCCAGCAGCTCTACAGGGATGGGCACAGATACGCAGTATTTT. It translates to CASSSTGMGTDTQYF.

The chain recombines TRBV20-1 with TRBJ2-2; D unclear. Looked up from germline, CDR1 is DFQATT and CDR2 is SNEGSKA (reference sequence). Trimming removed 3 bases at V and 7 bases at J, with 18 bases between. The CDR3 covers 15 residues. The CDR3: CSARLNRVNVGELFF. The CDR3 nucleotides read TGCAGTGCTAGGTTAAACCGGGTGAATGTCGGGGAGCTGTTTTTT.

This clonotype was recorded at least ten times. The chain links TRBV20-1 to TRBJ1-5, with TRBD1 matching 9 bases. The CDR3 totals 16 residues. The junction had 7 bases not matched to a gene; V was cut back by 2 bases and J by 2 bases. The germline gives CDR1 DFQATT, CDR2 SNEGSKA (reference sequence). CDR3 nucleotides: TGCAGTGCTAGATTTGAGGACAGGGGACGCAATCAGCCCCAGCATTTT. It translates to CSARFEDRGRNQPQHF.

This clonotype was detected only a few times. The genes are TRBV7-9 and TRBJ1-6, with 9 bases that match TRBD1. Germline CDR1 reads SEHNR; CDR2 reads FQNEAQ (reference sequence). V dropped 5 bases and J dropped 2; count of bases not matched to a gene: 13. This CDR3 is built from 19 residues. CDR3 in DNA: TGTGCCAGCAGCCACGACAGGGGGTCGCTCGGCCCCTATAATTCACCCCTCCACTTT. Protein: CASSHDRGSLGPYNSPLHF.

A note on this clonotype: A much more abundant neighbour one base away suggests this may be a read error. This sequence joins TRBV7-2 and TRBJ2-1; TRBD2 might be the D (6 bases). CDR3 length: 14 residues. CDR1 SGHTA and CDR2 FQGNSA come from the germline V gene. The V gene lost 5 bases and the J gene lost 13 bases, with 21 bases spanning the gap. The CDR3 coding sequence is TGTGCCAGCAGCCGCATGGGGGGTTTGGAGACCCAGTTCTTC. It specifies CASSRMGGLETQFF. Using reference TRBV7-2 and TRBJ2-1 for the parts outside the CDR3, the full variable domain is GAGVSQSPSNKVTEKGKDVELRCDPISGHTALYWYRQSLGQGLEFLIYFQGNSAPDKSGLPSDRFSAERTGGSVSTLTIQRTQQEDSAVYLCASSRMGGLETQFFGPGTRLTVL.